The 5 T cell receptor beta chains reported below all come from one sample, sequenced in a study of blood T cell repertoires in COVID-19. Method: immunoSEQ multiplex PCR; TCRdb's copy keeps in-frame clones and lacks some. The data hold about 76,000 clones, with roughly 70% observed a single time. Sequencing input: peripheral blood. These receptors were collected from a man in his 70s with acute or convalescent COVID-19.

The chain couples TRBV5-4 to TRBJ2-7, with 7 bases fitting TRBD1. This CDR3 comprises 13 residues. The ends lost 2 bases at V and 7 bases at J; junction bases unmatched: 6. Germline V gene lookup returns CDR1 SGHNT and CDR2 YYREEE (reference sequence). CDR3 residues: CASSFTGVGEQYF. The DNA of the CDR3 is TGTGCCAGCAGCTTTACAGGGGTTGGGGAGCAGTACTTC.

The V gene is TRBV5-1, the J gene TRBJ1-1; 8 bases line up with TRBD1. J was trimmed by 0 bases and V by 0 bases; bases with no gene match: 7. This CDR3 spans 17 amino acids. Germline V gene sequence: CDR1 SGHRS, CDR2 YFSETQ. CDR3 protein: CASSLGSGGLLNTEAFF. In DNA form, the CDR3 reads TGCGCCAGCAGCTTGGGGTCAGGGGGCTTATTGAACACTGAAGCTTTCTTT.

This sequence joins TRBV28 and TRBJ1-4; possibly TRBD1 for D (5 bases). Germline V gene sequence: CDR1 MDHEN, CDR2 SYDVKM. V was clipped by 2 bases and J by 10 bases, with 8 bases between them. This CDR3 contains 12 residues. The CDR3 protein is CASSLQGRKLFF. CDR3 nucleotides: TGTGCCAGCAGTTTACAGGGAAGAAAACTGTTTTTT.

The rearrangement joins TRBV11-2 to TRBJ1-1; 9 bases are a match to TRBD1. Germline V CDR1 and CDR2: SGHAT, FQNNGV. The CDR3 has 14 residues. The J segment lost 14 bases and the V segment lost 6 bases, leaving 16 bases of the junction unmatched. CDR3 loop: CASSLQLEDRGWFF. For the CDR3, the DNA is TGTGCCAGCAGTTTACAACTAGAGGACAGGGGATGGTTCTTT.

The CDR3 DNA reads as TGTGCCAGTAGTATTGCTAGCGGGAGCATCGAGCAGTACTTC. It yields the protein CASSIASGSIEQYF. The chain has TRBV19 and TRBJ2-7, with TRBD2 matching 10 bases. With V trimmed by 3 bases and J by 6 bases, 5 bases remained unmatched. Germline lookup yields CDR1 LNHDA and CDR2 SQIVND (reference sequence). CDR3 length: 14 amino acids.